This entry lists 25 T cell receptor beta chains sequenced from one sample in a study of cytomegalovirus exposure and HLA in healthy donors. Sequencing used immunoSEQ multiplex PCR; TCRdb keeps in-frame clones, though not all of them. The repertoire holds some 340,000 clones, with roughly 87% as singletons. Sequencing input: PBMCs. These receptors were taken from a woman under 40 in good health and CMV-seropositive.

This clone was detected only once. The rearrangement joins TRBV10-3 to TRBJ1-6; no firm D call. The CDR3 extends over 11 amino acids. The germline V and J ends were trimmed by 2 bases and 9 bases, with 2 bases remaining between them. CDR1 and CDR2 from the germline V gene are ENHRY and SYGVKD. This CDR3 is CAISEGSPLHF. For the CDR3, the DNA is TGTGCCATCAGTGAGGGTTCACCCCTCCACTTT.

This clone was found once. The rearrangement uses TRBV5-1 and TRBJ2-3; D unclear. V was cut by 2 bases and J by 4 bases, with 17 bases left in between. This CDR3 has 16 amino acids. In germline, CDR1 is SGHRS, CDR2 YFSETQ. The CDR3 DNA follows: TGCGCCAGCAGCTTAGGAAACGGCCTTTCCGCAGATACGCAGTATTTT. Its translation: CASSLGNGLSADTQYF.

This chain uses TRBV18 with TRBJ2-1; D gene uncertain. V shed 3 bases and J shed 0 bases, with 15 bases lying between them. Looked up from germline, CDR1 is KGHSH and CDR2 is LQKENI. This CDR3 has 17 amino acids. Here the CDR3 DNA reads TGTGCCAGCTCACCTCTTAACGCCCAGAGCTCCTACAATGAGCAGTTCTTC. Amino acids: CASSPLNAQSSYNEQFF.

This sequence joins TRBV27 and TRBJ2-1; D not certain. The CDR3 consists of 14 residues. Germline V gives CDR1 MNHEY, CDR2 SMNVEV (reference sequence). V shed 1 base and J shed 2 bases, with 6 bases lying between them. The CDR3 protein is CASSLLSTYNEQFF. The DNA of the CDR3 is TGTGCCAGCAGTTTATTGTCCACCTACAATGAGCAGTTCTTC.

This sequence joins TRBV7-2 and TRBJ2-4; TRBD2 might be the D (5 bases). V shed 5 bases and J shed 9 bases, with 14 bases lying between them. CDR3 length: 13 residues. Germline V CDR1 and CDR2: SGHTA, FQGNSA. Written as DNA, the CDR3 is TGTGCCAGCAGCCCGCGGGTCGGGTTCATTCAGTACTTC. The encoded protein is CASSPRVGFIQYF.

This clone was counted between two and nine times. This chain's CDR3 is CASSLSGFMNTEAFF. The CDR3 DNA sequence: TGTGCCAGCAGTTTATCCGGGTTCATGAACACTGAAGCTTTCTTT. The chain combines TRBV27 with TRBJ1-1; D is undetermined. The germline CDR1 and CDR2 sequences are MNHEY and SMNVEV (reference sequence). The ends were cut back, 0 bases at V and 0 bases at J, with 8 bases in the middle. The CDR3 loop spans 15 amino acids.

V usage is TRBV14 and J usage is TRBJ2-5, with D possibly called TRBD1 or TRBD2 (5 bases each). Germline lookup yields CDR1 SGHDN and CDR2 FVKESK. Trimming left V 1 base short and J 4 bases short, with 13 bases between. This CDR3 is 15 amino acids long. The CDR3 coding sequence is TGTGCCAGCAGCCAAGGGGACGGAGCGCGAGAGACCCAGTACTTC. This codes for CASSQGDGARETQYF. The full variable domain, its missing parts supplied by reference TRBV14 and TRBJ2-5, is EAGVTQFPSHSVIEKGQTVTLRCDPISGHDNLYWYRRVMGKEIKFLLHFVKESKQDESGMPNNRFLAERTGGTYSTLKVQPAELEDSGVYFCASSQGDGARETQYFGPGTRLLVL.

This chain joins TRBV6-4 and TRBJ2-3; 13 bases agree with TRBD2. The CDR3 is 16 amino acids. V was pared by 5 bases and J by 5 bases, with 7 bases of the junction left unmatched. Looked up from germline, CDR1 is MRHNA and CDR2 is SNTAGT. The DNA for the CDR3 is TGTGCCAGCAGTTTACTAGCGGGAGGGCCGTTAGATACGCAGTATTTT. Translating gives CASSLLAGGPLDTQYF.

V is TRBV5-1 and J is TRBJ2-5; a possible D gene is TRBD1 (5 bases). The V end lost 3 bases, the J end lost 2 bases, and 11 bases lay between the germline ends. Germline V gene lookup returns CDR1 SGHRS and CDR2 YFSETQ. CDR3 length: 14 amino acids. CDR3 sequence reads: CASSSGFSQETQYF. DNA for the CDR3: TGCGCCAGCAGCTCAGGGTTCAGTCAAGAGACCCAGTACTTC.

The V call is TRBV4-1, the J call TRBJ1-4; weak D call: TRBD1 (5 bases). Trimming stripped 0 bases from V and 7 bases from J, with 15 bases between. This CDR3 is built from 16 residues. Germline V gene data show CDR1 as MGHRA and CDR2 as YSYEKL. The CDR3 spells CASSQDGGFPSEKLFF. CDR3 bases: TGCGCCAGCAGCCAAGACGGGGGGTTTCCTAGTGAAAAACTGTTTTTT.

The rearrangement uses TRBV28 and TRBJ2-2; the match to TRBD2 covers 11 bases. Looked up from germline, CDR1 is MDHEN and CDR2 is SYDVKM. Germline trimming cut 1 base from V and 5 bases from J; bases unmatched to any gene: 9. The CDR3 sequence is 18 residues long. The CDR3 nucleotides are TGTGCCAGCAGTTTATTCGTACTAGCGGGAGAGGGGACCGGGGAGCTGTTTTTT. Translating gives CASSLFVLAGEGTGELFF.

The rearrangement links TRBV7-9 to TRBJ1-6; D perhaps matches TRBD1 (5 bases). Germline V gene sequence: CDR1 SEHNR, CDR2 FQNEAQ (reference sequence). The V end lost 6 bases, the J end lost 4 bases, and 13 bases lay between the germline ends. CDR3 length: 15 amino acids. CDR3 sequence reads: CASSPRDVYNSPLHF. DNA of the CDR3: TGTGCCAGCAGTCCCCGGGACGTTTATAATTCACCCCTCCACTTT.

The rearrangement links TRBV5-1 to TRBJ2-7, with 10 nucleotides matching TRBD1. The CDR3 extends over 14 amino acids. Germline-derived CDR1 and CDR2 are SGHRS and YFSETQ. The V and J ends lost 5 bases and 3 bases, in that order; junction bases with no gene match: 5. The CDR3 sequence: CASRPGQGIYEQYF. Here the CDR3 DNA reads TGCGCCAGCAGGCCGGGACAGGGGATCTACGAGCAGTACTTC.

The chain is built from TRBV11-2 and TRBJ2-7; D call uncertain. Germline V lookup: CDR1 SGHAT, CDR2 FQNNGV. Trimming removed 5 bases at V and 3 bases at J, with 14 bases between. This CDR3 region has 14 residues. Here the CDR3 reads CASSVSSWGYEQYF. In DNA form, the CDR3 reads TGTGCCAGCAGCGTCTCATCGTGGGGCTACGAGCAGTACTTC.

The CDR3 coding sequence is TGTGCCAGCAGCGTAGCTCGGGACTTCCAAGAGACCCAGTACTTC. As protein: CASSVARDFQETQYF. V and J are TRBV9 and TRBJ2-5; D is possibly TRBD2 (6 bases). Germline-derived CDR1 and CDR2 are SGDLS and YYNGEE. V was trimmed by 0 bases and J by 1 base, leaving 10 bases between them. The CDR3 covers 15 residues.

The chain couples TRBV18 to TRBJ2-1; weak D call: TRBD2 (5 bases). The length of the CDR3 is 14 residues. From germline, CDR1 is KGHSH and CDR2 LQKENI. V was pared by 3 bases and J by 6 bases, with 12 bases between. CDR3 amino acids: CASSPSLEVNEQFF. CDR3 in DNA: TGTGCCAGCTCACCGTCCTTGGAGGTCAATGAGCAGTTCTTC.

This clone is a singleton in its sample. The chain uses TRBV28 and TRBJ2-6; 8 nucleotides agree with TRBD1. J lost 5 bases, V lost 6 bases, and 12 bases had no gene match. The CDR3 spans 17 residues. The germline CDR1 and CDR2 sequences are MDHEN and SYDVKM. CDR3 DNA sequence: TGTGCCAGCAGATCCGGGACAGGCGTCCTCTGGGCCAACGTCCTGACTTTC. It specifies CASRSGTGVLWANVLTF. The whole variable domain, filled in from reference TRBV28 and TRBJ2-6, reads DVKVTQSSRYLVKRTGEKVFLECVQDMDHENMFWYRQDPGLGLRLIYFSYDVKMKEKGDIPEGYSVSREKKERFSLILESASTNQTSMYLCASRSGTGVLWANVLTFGAGSRLTVL.

The rearrangement links TRBV4-2 to TRBJ2-7; 8 bases line up with TRBD2. The CDR3 extends over 15 amino acids. In germline, CDR1 is LGHNA, CDR2 YNFKEQ. The ends lost 4 bases at V and 2 bases at J; junction bases unmatched: 7. CDR3 amino acids: CASSRGLAVTYEQYF. In DNA, the CDR3 is TGTGCCAGCAGCCGAGGACTAGCCGTTACCTACGAGCAGTACTTC.

The CDR3 is CASSLDPTNEKLFF. CDR3 nucleotide sequence: TGCGCCAGCAGCCTCGATCCAACTAATGAAAAACTGTTTTTT. The rearrangement links TRBV5-1 to TRBJ1-4; no clear D. The CDR3 is made up of 14 amino acids. V lost 4 bases and J 0 bases, leaving 7 bases between the germline ends. Germline CDR1 reads SGHRS; CDR2 reads YFSETQ.

This chain joins TRBV28 and TRBJ2-4; D may match TRBD1 or TRBD2 (7 bases each). Trimming took 6 bases from V and 4 from J, leaving 13 bases between them. This CDR3 comprises 14 residues. Germline values: CDR1 MDHEN, CDR2 SYDVKM. As DNA, the CDR3 is TGTGCCAGCAGAGCGGGACAGCATAAAAACATTCAGTACTTC. Protein: CASRAGQHKNIQYF.

The chain employs TRBV5-7 and TRBJ2-6; 10 bases fit TRBD1. TRBV5-7 carries the ORF label, with uncertain function. V gave up 0 bases and J gave up 2 bases; unmatched junction bases: 8. The CDR3 length is 19 residues. DNA of the CDR3: TGTGCCAGCAGCTTGGTCGGGGACAGGGGTTTCCCTGGGGCCAACGTCCTGACTTTC. The encoded protein is CASSLVGDRGFPGANVLTF.

A note on this clone: This CDR3 is also generated by other DNA sequences in the sample. This chain joins TRBV11-2 and TRBJ2-7, with 8 bases matching TRBD1. Germline trimming cut 5 bases from V and 3 bases from J; bases unmatched to any gene: 3. The CDR3 is made up of 13 amino acids. Germline V lookup: CDR1 SGHAT, CDR2 FQNNGV. For the CDR3, the DNA is TGTGCCAGCAGCGTAGGACAGGGCTACGAGCAGTACTTC. As protein: CASSVGQGYEQYF. The full variable domain, with the rest looked up from reference TRBV11-2 and TRBJ2-7, is EAGVAQSPRYKIIEKRQSVAFWCNPISGHATLYWYQQILGQGPKLLIQFQNNGVVDDSQLPKDRFSAERLKGVDSTLKIQPAKLEDSAVYLCASSVGQGYEQYFGPGTRLTVT.

The chain is built from TRBV4-1 and TRBJ1-4; D remains ambiguous. The CDR3 is 13 amino acids. CDR1 and CDR2 (germline): MGHRA, YSYEKL. The ends were cut back, 1 base at V and 6 bases at J, with 6 bases in the middle. The CDR3 loop is CASSQAGYEKLFF. The CDR3 DNA follows: TGCGCCAGCAGCCAAGCGGGTTATGAAAAACTGTTTTTT.

This chain uses TRBV27 with TRBJ2-2; D call uncertain. V was pared by 3 bases and J by 5 bases, with 16 bases between. This CDR3 is 16 amino acids long. Per germline, CDR1 MNHEY and CDR2 SMNVEV (reference sequence). The CDR3 DNA follows: TGTGCCAGCAGTTTCACCCCCGCGTTTAGAACCGGGGAGCTGTTTTTT. Amino acid sequence: CASSFTPAFRTGELFF.

The chain combines TRBV4-3 with TRBJ1-2, with D hard to call. CDR1 is LGHNA, CDR2 YSLEER, per germline. The CDR3 extends over 13 amino acids. V was trimmed by 0 bases and J by 4 bases, leaving 6 bases between them. The CDR3 nucleotides are TGCGCCAGCAGCCAAGATAGTGGCTATGGCTACACCTTC. This sequence encodes CASSQDSGYGYTF.